Each of the 12 T cell receptor beta chains below was sequenced from the same sample in a study of blood T cell repertoires in COVID-19. TCRdb keeps only in-frame clones here, not all; method: immunoSEQ multiplex PCR. This sample has 200,000 to 250,000 clones; roughly 90% occur once, and the top ten carry approximately 16%. Sequencing was performed on PBMCs or T cells enriched from blood (not recorded which). These receptors were collected from a young man who had been exposed to COVID-19.

In this sample, this clone is large. V is TRBV25-1 and J is TRBJ1-5, with 7 bases aligning to TRBD1. Unmatched junction bases numbered 3, after V lost 1 base and J lost 3 bases. The germline gives CDR1 MGHDK, CDR2 SYGVNS. The CDR3 extends over 15 amino acids. CDR3 coding DNA: TGTGCCAGCAGTGAATTCACAGGGGACAATCAGCCCCAGCATTTT. Translating it yields CASSEFTGDNQPQHF.

The CDR3 DNA reads as TGTGCCAGTACCTCACAGCTCAACTCTGGAAACACCATATATTTT. Amino acid sequence: CASTSQLNSGNTIYF. The chain has TRBV3-1 (or the pseudogene TRBV3-2) and TRBJ1-3; no clear D. Looked up from germline, CDR1 is LGHDT and CDR2 is YNNKEL (reference sequence). The CDR3 spans 15 residues. The V and J ends lost 9 bases and 0 bases respectively, with 15 bases between them.

The DNA for the CDR3 is TGTGCCAGCAGTACGATAAGTGAGCAGCCCCAGCATTTT. Protein sequence: CASSTISEQPQHF. The chain carries TRBV2 and TRBJ1-5; D remains unclear. CDR3 length: 13 residues. The germline V gene has CDR1 SNHLY and CDR2 FYNNEI. The V and J ends lost 5 bases and 7 bases respectively, with 12 bases between them.

The V call is TRBV6-5, the J call TRBJ2-2, with D possibly TRBD2 on 7 matching bases. The V end was cut by 1 base, the J end by 6 bases, with 12 bases between. The CDR3 loop spans 15 amino acids. Germline CDR1 is MNHEY and CDR2 is SVGAGI. The CDR3 bases are TGTGCCAGCAGTTACTTTGCGGGGGCGGCCGGGGAGCTGTTTTTT. Translating gives CASSYFAGAAGELFF.

The V call is TRBV6-5, the J call TRBJ1-4; weak D call: TRBD1 (5 bases). The V end was cut by 6 bases, the J end by 8 bases, with 16 bases between. Germline V gene sequence: CDR1 MNHEY, CDR2 SVGAGI. CDR3 length: 14 amino acids. The CDR3 bases are TGTGCCAGCAGCAAATGGGGGGATGGCGAAAAACTGTTTTTT. It encodes CASSKWGDGEKLFF.

The rearrangement uses TRBV7-6 and TRBJ2-3, with TRBD2 matching 7 bases. Trimming removed 8 bases from V and 3 bases from J; junction bases left unmatched: 14. CDR1 and CDR2 from the germline V gene are SGHVS and FNYEAQ. The CDR3 extends over 16 amino acids. In nucleotides, the CDR3 is TGTGCCAGCGGGGCTGGAAGGCGGGGGAGAACAGATACGCAGTATTTT. This encodes CASGAGRRGRTDTQYF. The whole variable domain, filled in from reference TRBV7-6 and TRBJ2-3, reads GAGVSQSPRYKVTKRGQDVALRCDPISGHVSLYWYRQALGQGPEFLTYFNYEAQQDKSGLPNDRFSAERPEGSISTLTIQRTEQRDSAMYRCASGAGRRGRTDTQYFGPGTRLTVL.

The chain employs TRBV15 and TRBJ1-6; D is possibly TRBD1 (6 bases). The V end was cut by 3 bases, the J end by 8 bases, with 14 bases between. Germline assignment: CDR1 LNHNV and CDR2 YYDKDF (reference sequence). The CDR3 has 15 amino acids. Written as DNA, the CDR3 is TGTGCCACCAGCAGGGAAGGACAGACCGATTCACCCCTCCACTTT. The encoded protein is CATSREGQTDSPLHF. The full variable domain, completed using reference TRBV15 and TRBJ1-6, is DAMVIQNPRYQVTQFGKPVTLSCSQTLNHNVMYWYQQKSSQAPKLLFHYYDKDFNNEADTPDNFQSRRPNTSFCFLDIRSPGLGDTAMYLCATSREGQTDSPLHFGNGTRLTVT.

This chain joins TRBV6-4 and TRBJ2-7; 8 bases are shared with TRBD2. The CDR3 has 14 amino acids. Germline V gene data show CDR1 as MRHNA and CDR2 as SNTAGT. V gave up 5 bases and J gave up 6 bases; unmatched junction bases: 9. CDR3 in DNA: TGTGCCAGCAGTCCCCGGGGGGGCCTGTCCGAGCAGTACTTC. It yields the protein CASSPRGGLSEQYF.

This clone has only a few counts. V is TRBV27 and J is TRBJ1-2; TRBD1 agrees at 7 bases. V gave up 5 bases and J gave up 0 bases; unmatched junction bases: 6. In germline, CDR1 is MNHEY, CDR2 SMNVEV (reference sequence). The CDR3 extends over 15 amino acids. CDR3 amino acids: CASSPGQRANYGYTF. The CDR3 nucleotides are TGTGCCAGCAGTCCGGGACAGAGGGCTAACTATGGCTACACCTTC.

This chain links TRBV7-3 with TRBJ1-5, with 7 positions matching TRBD1. CDR3 size: 15 residues. V shed 2 bases, J shed 2 bases, and the junction held 3 bases outside the gene matches. Germline lookup yields CDR1 SGHTA and CDR2 FQGTGA. CDR3 DNA: TGTGCCAGCAGCTTACAGGGGGGAGGCAATCAGCCCCAGCATTTT. Translation: CASSLQGGGNQPQHF.

This sequence joins TRBV10-3 and TRBJ1-1; 7 bases are shared with TRBD1. The V segment lost 2 bases and the J segment 9 bases; nucleotides outside the gene matches: 15. The germline V gene encodes CDR1 ENHRY and CDR2 SYGVKD. This CDR3 spans 16 amino acids. CDR3 nucleotide sequence: TGTGCCATCAGTGAGATCATACCCTCGGGACAGCCTAAAGCTTTCTTT. It specifies CAISEIIPSGQPKAFF.

The chain is built from TRBV19 and TRBJ1-1, with 8 bases identical to TRBD1. V lost 6 bases, J lost 5 bases, and 11 bases stayed unmatched. This CDR3 contains 15 residues. Germline lookup yields CDR1 LNHDA and CDR2 SQIVND (reference sequence). CDR3 nucleotides: TGTGCCAGTAGGGCTGCCAGGGGGCAGGTTACTGAAGCTTTCTTT. Its protein product is CASRAARGQVTEAFF.